What follows are 25 T cell receptor beta chains derived from one specimen sequenced in a study of sequential checkpoint blockade in melanoma. This sample's treatment: randomized to nivolumab then ipilimumab (arm A) or the reverse (arm B). Assay used: immunoSEQ multiplex PCR; TCRdb lists only in-frame clones, some missing. Counted here are 12,000 or so clones, 25% to 30% occurring once; the ten biggest clones make up approximately 16%. The sequencing used tumor tissue (inferred from file names), collected from a patient given nivolumab and ipilimumab in sequence. The receptors originated from a human donor with melanoma.

This clone was seen at least ten times. The chain employs TRBV6-8 and TRBJ1-1; D might be TRBD1 (5 bases). This CDR3 region has 13 residues. V dropped 6 bases and J dropped 4 bases, with 12 bases sitting between them. Germline CDR1 MNHGY, CDR2 SAAAGT. The CDR3 is CASSPGSLTEAFF. The CDR3 DNA follows: TGTGCCAGCAGCCCAGGGAGTCTCACTGAAGCTTTCTTT.

This chain uses TRBV11-3 with TRBJ2-1, with TRBD2 matching over 11 bases. Germline values: CDR1 SGHNT, CDR2 YENEEA. The V segment lost 5 bases and the J segment 5 bases; nucleotides outside the gene matches: 8. This CDR3 spans 16 amino acids. CDR3 region: CASSAELAGVNNEQFF. CDR3 DNA sequence: TGTGCCAGCAGCGCCGAACTAGCGGGAGTAAACAATGAGCAGTTCTTC. The full variable domain, its missing parts supplied by reference TRBV11-3 and TRBJ2-1, is EAGVVQSPRYKIIEKKQPVAFWCNPISGHNTLYWYLQNLGQGPELLIRYENEEAVDDSQLPKDRFSAERLKGVDSTLKIQPAELGDSAVYLCASSAELAGVNNEQFFGPGTRLTVL.

The chain carries TRBV25-1 and TRBJ2-1, with 8 bases that match TRBD2. The V gene's germline CDR1 is MGHDK and CDR2 SYGVNS. Unmatched junction bases numbered 11, after V lost 8 bases and J lost 8 bases. The CDR3 spans 14 residues. CDR3 amino acids: CASGQESGSYEQFF. The CDR3 DNA reads as TGTGCCAGCGGCCAAGAAAGCGGGAGCTATGAGCAGTTCTTC.

By proportion, this clone is medium-sized (0.01 to 0.1%). The chain uses TRBV6-8 and TRBJ1-5, with TRBD1 matching 9 bases. This CDR3 has 14 amino acids. The germline gives CDR1 MNHGY, CDR2 SAAAGT. Germline trimming cut 6 bases from V and 5 bases from J; bases unmatched to any gene: 5. The CDR3 sequence: CASSPDRGDQPQHF. CDR3 DNA sequence: TGTGCCAGCAGCCCGGACAGGGGAGATCAGCCCCAGCATTTT.

This clone was counted between two and nine times. This chain uses TRBV6-8 with TRBJ1-5; D is uncertain. The V gene's germline CDR1 is MNHGY and CDR2 SAAAGT. The germline V and J ends were trimmed by 7 bases and 3 bases, with 7 bases remaining between them. The CDR3 runs 12 residues. The CDR3 sequence is CASKEYNQPQHF. In nucleotides, the CDR3 is TGTGCCAGCAAGGAATACAATCAGCCCCAGCATTTT.

This chain connects TRBV6-8 to TRBJ2-3; D might be TRBD2 (6 bases). V was pared by 2 bases and J by 0 bases, with 15 bases between. CDR3 length equals 17 residues. The germline V gene has CDR1 MNHGY and CDR2 SAAAGT. The CDR3 is CASSYAGPGWSTDTQYF. In nucleotides, the CDR3 is TGTGCCAGCAGTTACGCGGGGCCAGGTTGGAGCACAGATACGCAGTATTTT.

This clone was seen a handful of times. V gene TRBV29-1 combines with J gene TRBJ2-1; no firm D call. The CDR3 loop spans 12 amino acids. Germline-derived CDR1 and CDR2 are SQVTM and ANQGSEA. Trimming removed 4 bases from V and 3 bases from J, with 7 bases in between. The CDR3 DNA sequence: TGCAGCGTTGGGCGGAACTACAATGAGCAGTTCTTC. It encodes CSVGRNYNEQFF.

This rearrangement joins TRBV28 to TRBJ1-5; 9 nucleotides align to TRBD1. Germline V gene data show CDR1 as MDHEN and CDR2 as SYDVKM. The CDR3 is 16 residues long. Losses at the gene ends were 5 bases for V and 5 bases for J; bases not matched to a gene: 10. This CDR3 reads CASSTNRGPADQPQHF. CDR3 nucleotide sequence: TGTGCCAGCAGTACAAACAGGGGGCCTGCCGATCAGCCCCAGCATTTT.

The chain is built from TRBV19 and TRBJ1-2; 9 nucleotides align to TRBD1. V was clipped by 5 bases and J by 8 bases; unmatched bases: 6. The CDR3 runs to 13 residues. Germline-derived CDR1 and CDR2 are LNHDA and SQIVND (reference sequence). As DNA, the CDR3 is TGTGCCAGTAGTCCCCGGACAGGGGACGGCTACACCTTC. It translates to CASSPRTGDGYTF.

Here the CDR3 reads CASSLGLTSGSLGGQFF. DNA for the CDR3: TGTGCCAGCAGCTTAGGGTTAACTAGCGGGAGCCTAGGGGGGCAGTTCTTC. The gene calls are TRBV11-1 and TRBJ2-1; 11 bases fit TRBD2. CDR3 length: 17 residues. The V and J ends lost 1 base and 12 bases, in that order; junction bases with no gene match: 14. In germline, CDR1 is SGHAT, CDR2 FQDESV (reference sequence).

The sample holds a few counts of this clone. This chain uses TRBV11-3 with TRBJ2-3; the match to TRBD1 covers 11 bases. CDR3 size: 15 residues. Per the germline V gene, CDR1 is SGHNT and CDR2 is YENEEA. The V segment lost 2 bases and the J segment 9 bases; nucleotides outside the gene matches: 7. The CDR3 bases are TGTGCCAGCAGCTTACCGTTCGGACAGGGGGCGACGCAGTATTTT. It yields the protein CASSLPFGQGATQYF.

This clone occurred once. The chain combines TRBV5-1 with TRBJ2-1; D might be TRBD2 (5 bases). Trimming removed 3 bases from V and 11 bases from J, with 18 bases in between. This CDR3 comprises 14 residues. Germline CDR1 SGHRS, CDR2 YFSETQ. The CDR3 loop reads CASSSPAGGDQQFF. The CDR3 bases are TGCGCCAGCAGCTCACCTGCGGGCGGCGATCAGCAGTTCTTC.

This clone was counted only a few times. The V gene is TRBV28, the J gene TRBJ1-2; TRBD1 aligns across 11 bases. CDR1 is MDHEN, CDR2 SYDVKM, per germline. This CDR3 spans 17 amino acids. J gave up 2 bases and V 6 bases, and 11 bases lay outside the gene matches. CDR3 residues: CASSRRGQGVLNYGYTF. Here the CDR3 DNA reads TGTGCCAGCAGCCGTCGGGGACAGGGGGTCCTAAACTATGGCTACACCTTC.

This clone is categorized as large. The chain recombines TRBV10-2 with TRBJ2-7; D remains unclear. V shed 7 bases and J shed 1 base, with 20 bases lying between them. Per germline, CDR1 WSHSY and CDR2 SAAADI. The CDR3 consists of 16 residues. CDR3 in DNA: TGCGCCAGCACCCCAGTACAGCAAGCTAAGTCCTACGAGCAGTACTTC. It yields the protein CASTPVQQAKSYEQYF.

This chain joins TRBV28 and TRBJ2-1, with 7 positions matching TRBD2. Per the germline V gene, CDR1 is MDHEN and CDR2 is SYDVKM. J was trimmed by 0 bases and V by 2 bases; bases with no gene match: 13. The CDR3 covers 19 residues. The CDR3 nucleotides are TGTGCCAGCAGTTTACCTCGGGTTTGGCGGGAGTACTCCTACAATGAGCAGTTCTTC. Translating it yields CASSLPRVWREYSYNEQFF. Complete variable domain (other parts from reference TRBV28 and TRBJ2-1): DVKVTQSSRYLVKRTGEKVFLECVQDMDHENMFWYRQDPGLGLRLIYFSYDVKMKEKGDIPEGYSVSREKKERFSLILESASTNQTSMYLCASSLPRVWREYSYNEQFFGPGTRLTVL.

The rearrangement joins TRBV6-8 to TRBJ2-1; 7 nucleotides match TRBD2. The CDR3 is 17 amino acids. Germline trimming cut 0 bases from V and 4 bases from J; bases unmatched to any gene: 9. Per the germline V gene, CDR1 is MNHGY and CDR2 is SAAAGT. CDR3 DNA sequence: TGTGCCAGCAGTTACTCGATGGCGGGAGTGGGGTACAATGAGCAGTTCTTC. This translates into CASSYSMAGVGYNEQFF.

The chain couples TRBV29-1 to TRBJ2-7, with 13 bases identical to TRBD2. Germline V gene sequence: CDR1 SQVTM, CDR2 ANQGSEA. The V segment lost 6 bases and the J segment 9 bases; nucleotides outside the gene matches: 11. CDR3 length equals 14 residues. CDR3 coding DNA: TGCAGCGTGGGACTAGCGGGACCTACCGCGGGGCAGTACTTC. This translates into CSVGLAGPTAGQYF.

The chain combines TRBV29-1 with TRBJ2-1; 16 bases line up with TRBD2. Germline V lookup: CDR1 SQVTM, CDR2 ANQGSEA. Trimming cost V 6 bases and J 2 bases; bases outside gene matches: 7. The CDR3 is made up of 17 amino acids. CDR3 region: CSVQGTSGRGAYNEQFF. Here the CDR3 DNA reads TGCAGCGTCCAAGGGACTAGCGGGAGGGGGGCCTACAATGAGCAGTTCTTC.

This clone appeared a few times. This chain joins TRBV11-3 and TRBJ2-1; D gene ambiguous. V lost 4 bases and J 2 bases, leaving 15 bases between the germline ends. Per germline, CDR1 SGHNT and CDR2 YENEEA. The CDR3 has 16 residues. The CDR3 reads CASSSYWAGTYNEQFF. The DNA for the CDR3 is TGTGCCAGCAGCTCGTACTGGGCTGGGACCTACAATGAGCAGTTCTTC. The entire variable domain, with the rest obtained from reference TRBV11-3 and TRBJ2-1, is as follows: EAGVVQSPRYKIIEKKQPVAFWCNPISGHNTLYWYLQNLGQGPELLIRYENEEAVDDSQLPKDRFSAERLKGVDSTLKIQPAELGDSAVYLCASSSYWAGTYNEQFFGPGTRLTVL.

At least ten counts were recorded for this clone. V gene TRBV11-3 combines with J gene TRBJ2-1, with D perhaps matching TRBD2 (6 bases). The CDR3 contains 15 residues. V was shortened by 5 bases and J by 0 bases, with 11 bases between the two germline ends. Germline V CDR1 and CDR2: SGHNT, YENEEA. The DNA of the CDR3 is TGTGCCAGCAGCAAACGGGAGTTCTCCTACAATGAGCAGTTCTTC. It is translated as CASSKREFSYNEQFF.

By share of the sample, this clone is medium-sized. The chain combines TRBV11-3 with TRBJ2-1; D call uncertain. The germline gives CDR1 SGHNT, CDR2 YENEEA. V was clipped by 2 bases and J by 0 bases, with 14 bases between them. The CDR3 loop spans 17 amino acids. CDR3 DNA: TGTGCCAGCAGCTTAATCCTATCCCAATTCTCCTACAATGAGCAGTTCTTC. This encodes CASSLILSQFSYNEQFF.

The chain uses TRBV6-8 and TRBJ2-2, with D maybe TRBD2 (5 bases). The CDR3 consists of 13 residues. In germline, CDR1 is MNHGY, CDR2 SAAAGT. The germline V and J ends were trimmed by 2 bases and 5 bases, with 6 bases remaining between them. CDR3 sequence (DNA): TGTGCCAGCAGTTACCCGGGAACCGGGGAGCTGTTTTTT. It codes for CASSYPGTGELFF.

This clone is labeled as medium-sized. The chain combines TRBV15 with TRBJ1-4; D not resolved. CDR3 size: 16 residues. The V and J ends lost 1 base and 8 bases respectively, with 17 bases between them. Per germline, CDR1 LNHNV and CDR2 YYDKDF (reference sequence). As DNA, the CDR3 is TGTGCCACCAGCAGAGCGGGAAAAAGGGCGAGCGAAAAACTGTTTTTT. This encodes CATSRAGKRASEKLFF.

The rearrangement links TRBV6-8 to TRBJ2-7; D remains ambiguous. V lost 8 bases and J 5 bases, leaving 16 bases between the germline ends. The CDR3 has 13 amino acids. Germline V gives CDR1 MNHGY, CDR2 SAAAGT. The CDR3 protein is CASREDLLHEQYF. The CDR3 DNA sequence: TGTGCCAGCCGCGAGGACCTTCTCCACGAGCAGTACTTC.

This clone showed up just a few times. The chain combines TRBV6-8 with TRBJ1-1; no definite D call. The germline gives CDR1 MNHGY, CDR2 SAAAGT. The V and J ends lost 7 bases and 4 bases respectively, with 19 bases between them. The length of the CDR3 is 15 residues. Here the CDR3 reads CASTPAKGKSTEAFF. The DNA of the CDR3 is TGTGCCAGCACCCCCGCCAAGGGAAAGAGCACTGAAGCTTTCTTT.